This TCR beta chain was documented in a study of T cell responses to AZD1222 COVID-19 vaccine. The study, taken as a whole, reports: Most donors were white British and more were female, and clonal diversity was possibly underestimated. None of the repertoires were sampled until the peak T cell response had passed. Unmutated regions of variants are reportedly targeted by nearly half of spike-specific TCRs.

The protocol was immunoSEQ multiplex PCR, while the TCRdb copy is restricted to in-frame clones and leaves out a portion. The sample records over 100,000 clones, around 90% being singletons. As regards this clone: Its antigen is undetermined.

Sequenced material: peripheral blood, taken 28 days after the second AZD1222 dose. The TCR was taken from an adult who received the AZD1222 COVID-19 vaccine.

CDR3 amino acids: CASSLWGAQGNTIYF. In DNA form, the CDR3 reads TGCGCCAGCAGCCTATGGGGGGCGCAGGGAAACACCATATATTTT. J is TRBJ1-3 and V is TRBV4-1, with D possibly TRBD1 on 6 matching bases. Germline V gene data show CDR1 as MGHRA and CDR2 as YSYEKL. The V gene lost 4 bases and the J gene lost 4 bases, with 14 bases spanning the gap. The CDR3 loop spans 15 amino acids.